Listed below are T cell receptor beta chains from one sample, sequenced in a study of human T cells and chemical hapten exposure. TCRdb independently ran MiXCR on the RACE reads; one entry per CDR3 protein. This table has roughly 380,000 distinct CDR3 sequences, 5% to 6.5% appearing once. The material was whole blood, obtained in connection with sensitization to the hapten diphenylcyclopropenone (DPC). These receptors came from a woman in her forties or fifties with alopecia areata. Some clones in this sample may be carry-over from other donors' samples. The CDR3 runs from the conserved cysteine through the conserved F or W. D genes are given only for firm matches. Only part of the rows carry a size: once, few, many, or a class if the clone is expanded.

-	TRBV29-1	TRBJ2-3	many	TGCAGCGCTCAGAGCGGAAGCACAGATACGCAGTATTTT	CSAQSGSTDTQYF
-	TRBV15	TRBJ2-7	many	TGTGCCACCAGCCCTAGAAGGGGGGGCATAGACGAGCAGTACTTC	CATSPRRGGIDEQYF
-	TRBV6-5	TRBJ1-2	few	TGTGCCAGCAGTTACGTGGCAGGGCGAGGCTACACCTTC	CASSYVAGRGYTF
-	TRBV18	TRBJ1-2	-	TGTGCCAGCTCACCGTTCCCGGAGGATGGCTACACCTTC	CASSPFPEDGYTF
TRBD1	TRBV12-3/TRBV12-4	TRBJ2-1	many	TGTGCCAGCAGCCTAGACAGGGATTCGTACAATGAGCAGTTCTTC	CASSLDRDSYNEQFF
-	TRBV5-6	TRBJ1-5	-	TGTGCCAGCAGCTCGTCGACCGTACTAGCCGGCAATCAGCCCCAGCATTTT	CASSSSTVLAGNQPQHF
-	TRBV13	TRBJ1-4	-	TGTGCCAGCAGCTTAGGCCGCAGACCAAATGAAAAACTGTTTTTT	CASSLGRRPNEKLFF
-	TRBV20-1	TRBJ2-1	few	TGCAGTGCTACAGGGAGCTCCTACAATGAGCAGTTCTTC	CSATGSSYNEQFF
-	TRBV28	TRBJ1-5	many	TGTGCCAGCAGTTTCAGTCGACAGCCCCAGCATTTT	CASSFSRQPQHF
TRBD2	TRBV27	TRBJ2-7	many	TGTGCCAGCAGTTGGGTAGCGGGGGCCCGCTACGAGCAGTACTTC	CASSWVAGARYEQYF
-	TRBV6-5	TRBJ1-1	many	TGTGCCAGCAGGCAACTCGGACAGGAAGCTTTCTTT	CASRQLGQEAFF
TRBD1	TRBV27	TRBJ2-7	few	TGTGCCAGCAGTGCCCGGACAGGGTCCTCCTACGAGCAGTACTTC	CASSARTGSSYEQYF
-	TRBV7-2	TRBJ1-3	-	TGTGCCAGCAGCTTAAAGGCGAAGGGCCCGACTGGAAACACCATATATTTT	CASSLKAKGPTGNTIYF
TRBD1	TRBV27	TRBJ2-7	many	TGTGCCAGCAGTCCCCAGGGGGCTGCCTACGAGCAGTACTTC	CASSPQGAAYEQYF
-	TRBV9	TRBJ2-7	many	TGTGCCAGCAGCTCGGGCGGAGGGGGTCAGTACTTC	CASSSGGGGQYF
TRBD1	TRBV2	TRBJ2-7	many	TGTGCCAGCAGTGGGCCTACTCGACAGGGGTGGGAGCAGTACTTC	CASSGPTRQGWEQYF
TRBD1	TRBV5-1	TRBJ2-5	many	TGCGCCAGCAGCACCGGGACAGGGGTCTCGGAGACCCAGTACTTC	CASSTGTGVSETQYF
-	TRBV20-1	TRBJ2-3	many	TGCAGTGCTAGATCGCGAGGGAGAGATACACCAGATACGCAGTATTTT	CSARSRGRDTPDTQYF
-	TRBV2	TRBJ1-6	many	TGTGCCAGCAGTGAGGGACGCTCCTATAATTCACCCCTCCACTTT	CASSEGRSYNSPLHF
TRBD2	TRBV12-3/TRBV12-4	TRBJ2-1	-	TGTGCCAGCAGGAGCGGGAGGCACCACAATGAGCAGTTCTTC	CASRSGRHHNEQFF
-	TRBV28	TRBJ1-1	many	TGTGCCAGCAGTCGGACGGCGAACACTGAAGCTTTCTTT	CASSRTANTEAFF
-	TRBV18	TRBJ1-3	-	TGTGCCAGCTCACCCCTCGGGGTCCCGGCGGGCGGAAACACCATATATTTT	CASSPLGVPAGGNTIYF
-	TRBV3-1	TRBJ2-7	many	TGTGCCAGCAGCAAGGAAAGCAGGCCACCCTACGAGCAGTACTTC	CASSKESRPPYEQYF
TRBD1	TRBV5-6	TRBJ1-6	-	TGTGCCAGCAGCCCGGACAGGGGGTCCTATAATTCACCCCTCCACTTT	CASSPDRGSYNSPLHF
-	TRBV29-1	TRBJ2-7	few	TGCAGCGTTGGAGGCCGAACTAGCTACGAGCAGTACTTC	CSVGGRTSYEQYF
TRBD2	TRBV7-8	TRBJ2-7	many	TGTGCCAGCAGCCGGACTAGCGGGAACTACGAGCAGTACTTC	CASSRTSGNYEQYF
-	TRBV3-1	TRBJ2-3	-	TGTGCCAGCAGCCAAGATTTGAACGGGAGAGGCGGCACAGATACGCAGTATTTT	CASSQDLNGRGGTDTQYF
-	TRBV6-5	TRBJ1-1	few	TGTGCCAGCAGTTACTCGATGTCACAGGGGAACACTGAAGCTTTCTTT	CASSYSMSQGNTEAFF
-	TRBV20-1	TRBJ2-7	-	TGCAGTGCTAGAGACCGCGGGGAGCAGTACTTC	CSARDRGEQYF
-	TRBV12-3/TRBV12-4	TRBJ2-1	many	TGTGCCAGCAGTTTAACGCGGAACAATGAGCAGTTCTTC	CASSLTRNNEQFF
TRBD1	TRBV5-1	TRBJ2-2	many	TGCGCCAGCAGCTTCGGGGACAGCCTCACCGGGGAGCTGTTTTTT	CASSFGDSLTGELFF
TRBD2	TRBV20-1	TRBJ2-7	few	TGCAGTGCTAGAGATCGGGGACTAGAAGCCCCCTACGAGCAGTACTTC	CSARDRGLEAPYEQYF
-	TRBV7-2	TRBJ2-4	many	TGTGCCAGCAGCCTTAACCGGGACAACTGGAACATTCAGTACTTC	CASSLNRDNWNIQYF
-	TRBV12-3/TRBV12-4	TRBJ1-1	-	TGTGCCAGCACTTTTCGGGGGATGAACACTGAAGCTTTCTTT	CASTFRGMNTEAFF
TRBD1	TRBV3-1	TRBJ2-7	many	TGTGCCAGCAGCTCAAGCCCCGGGACAGGGGGCTTTCAGTACTTC	CASSSSPGTGGFQYF
-	TRBV12-3/TRBV12-4	TRBJ2-5	-	TGTGCCAGCAGTCTGTGGGGTCGGGGCCGGGACCGCGAGACCCAGTACTTC	CASSLWGRGRDRETQYF
-	TRBV7-2	TRBJ1-3	few	TGTGCCAGCAGCTTAATCTCCACTGGAAACACCATATATTTT	CASSLISTGNTIYF
TRBD1	TRBV4-1	TRBJ1-6	few	TGCGCCAGCAGCCAAGTTTTGACAGGGAATTCACCCCTCCACTTT	CASSQVLTGNSPLHF
TRBD1	TRBV7-8	TRBJ1-1	-	TGTGCCAGCAGCCGATCGCACGGACAGGTCACTGAAGCTTTCTTT	CASSRSHGQVTEAFF
-	TRBV5-1	TRBJ2-5	few	TGCGCCAGCAGCTTGAGGTCAGCTCAAGGCAACCAAGAGACCCAGTACTTC	CASSLRSAQGNQETQYF
-	TRBV5-1	TRBJ2-1	many	TGTGCCAGCAGCTTGGGGCTAGCGAGCTCCTACAATGAGCAGTTCTTC	CASSLGLASSYNEQFF
TRBD1	TRBV5-1	TRBJ2-3	few	TGCGCCAGCAGCTTGCCCGGGACAGGGCCCACAGATACGCAGTATTTT	CASSLPGTGPTDTQYF
-	TRBV6-5	TRBJ1-3	few	TGTGCCAGCGCCGGGAGCGGGGGAAACACCATATATTTT	CASAGSGGNTIYF